This T cell receptor beta chain was found in a study of cytomegalovirus exposure and HLA in healthy donors. Study-wide results and caveats: For TCR beta chains, V- and J-gene trimming was later linked to a missense DCLRE1C variant.

Germline loops: CDR1 GTSNPN, CDR2 SVGIG (reference sequence). The CDR3 has 14 residues. V lost 0 bases and J 14 bases, leaving 20 bases between the germline ends. As to this clone: Antigen unknown.

Healthy bone marrow donors made up the donor group. 13 Jbeta primers and 60 Vbeta primers were used for the PCR. Some clones are missing from TCRdb's copy, which holds only in-frame ones; the method was immunoSEQ multiplex PCR. The sample carries around 180,000 clones, 60% to 80% recorded once. J is TRBJ2-1 and V is TRBV30; a possible D gene is TRBD2 (6 bases). The receptor's source is a man between 60 and 75 years old in good health and CMV-seronegative. Input material: PBMCs. CDR3 amino acids: CAWSVREGGRAKFF. CDR3 nucleotides: TGTGCCTGGAGTGTACGAGAGGGAGGACGAGCGAAGTTCTTC.